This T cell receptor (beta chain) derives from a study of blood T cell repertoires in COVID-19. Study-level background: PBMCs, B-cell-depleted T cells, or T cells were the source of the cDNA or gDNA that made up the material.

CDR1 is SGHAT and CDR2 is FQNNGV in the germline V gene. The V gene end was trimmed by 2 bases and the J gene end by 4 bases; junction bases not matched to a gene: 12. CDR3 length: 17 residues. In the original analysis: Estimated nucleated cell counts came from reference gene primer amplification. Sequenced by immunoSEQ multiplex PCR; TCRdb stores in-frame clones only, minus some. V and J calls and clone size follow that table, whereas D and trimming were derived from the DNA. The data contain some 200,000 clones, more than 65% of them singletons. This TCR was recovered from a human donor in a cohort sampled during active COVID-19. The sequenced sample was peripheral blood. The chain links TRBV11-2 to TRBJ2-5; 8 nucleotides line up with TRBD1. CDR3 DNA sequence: TGTGCCAGCAGCTTACATCCCGTAGGACAGGGAGGAGAGACCCAGTACTTC. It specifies CASSLHPVGQGGETQYF.